This T cell receptor (beta chain) appears in the sequencing data of a study of Ad26.COV2.S vaccination and SARS-CoV-2 variants (dated by TCRdb to the early 2020s). Turning to the overall study: Vaccine-arm donors came from COV1001, a multicentre, randomized, double-blind, placebo-controlled phase I-IIa trial of Ad26.COV2.S in healthy adults. Ad26.COV2.S was given intramuscularly at 5x10^10 or 1x10^11 viral particles, as a single shot or as two shots 56 days apart. Sequencing of the TCRbeta repertoire served to evaluate the specificity and breadth of SARS-CoV-2-reactive T cell receptors following Ad26.COV2.S vaccination. The TCR-sequenced set comprised about 32 samples: some 19 Ad26.COV2.S vaccine recipients, 5 placebo recipients and 8 SARS-CoV-2 convalescent individuals. Trial participants were randomized into five groups of five, in which low-dose or high-dose Ad26.COV2.S was given once or twice, or placebo was given on both occasions. Throughout the experiments and outcome assessment, investigators stayed blinded to trial group allocation. Overall study results and their limits: Non-spike TCR breadth was comparable between vaccine and placebo recipients, consistent with the vaccine containing only spike. According to the authors, total T cell responses may have been underestimated by the TCR breadth and depth analyses. The study lacked the statistical power to compare responses across vaccine doses or regimens. Compared with placebo recipients, Ad26.COV2.S recipients showed higher spike-specific TCR breadth (P = 0.0014). After vaccination, substantial breadth of spike-specific CD8+ and CD4+ T cell responses was reported.

Interpreted using the paper, the treatment or condition label stands for: roughly 20 received Ad26.COV2.S at low or high dose, single or two shots; a few received placebo; per-sample allocation not given. Repertoires of vaccine and placebo recipients were sequenced from samples collected on day 63 after the first injection. Cohort 1b enrolled 20 to 30 adults aged 18-55 years at a single site in Boston, USA, between 29 July and 7 August 2020. Ad26.COV2.S consisted of a replication-incompetent adenovirus type 26 vector by which a prefusion-stabilized SARS-CoV-2 spike protein from the original Wuhan strain was expressed. In the case of this clone: Its binding antigen is unknown. No clone much larger than this one lies a single base away; base qualities are absent.

V is clipped by 5 bases and J by 0 bases, and the sequence between their germline boundaries is 4 bases long. The germline V gene sets CDR1 to SGHTA and CDR2 to FQGNSA. From its cysteine to its phenylalanine, the CDR3 spans 12 amino acids. This entry keeps only the CDR3 DNA: 36 bases, framed from base 1. The immunoSEQ Assay was used to sequence TCRbeta CDR3 regions. After extraction, genomic DNA underwent amplification by bias-controlled multiplex PCR, followed by high-throughput sequencing. From the authors' description of their analysis: Collapsing and filtering of sequences were performed to quantify the absolute abundance of each unique TCRbeta CDR3 region. T cell fraction was estimated by normalizing TCRbeta template counts to usable DNA, with usable DNA measured through amplification of reference genes found in all nucleated cells. Repertoire TCRs were annotated as SARS-CoV-2-specific when V gene, CDR3 amino acid sequence and J gene were exactly matched to a known reactive TCR set. MIRA supplied the reference SARS-CoV-2 TCR set, which was filtered for enrichment in COVID-19-positive ImmuneCODE repertoires so that public or cross-reactive TCRs were removed. Based on the MIRA antigens, annotated TCRs were further analysed at the level of specific ORF or position within ORF. Breadth was defined as annotated unique rearrangements over total unique productive rearrangements; depth was the summed frequency of those rearrangements. TCR breadth was compared between groups using two-sided Wilcoxon rank-sum tests. Imported from immuneACCESS, the table was reduced by TCRdb to in-frame sequences with V and J called. These copies leave out some clones; in studies compared against another copy, an unresolved V gene accounts for under half, and the cause of the remainder is not known. The DNA was the basis for D and trimming; V, J and clone size are from that table. This sample is represented by hundreds of thousands of clones; about nine tenths of them were singletons. Jointly, the top ten make up around 3.6% of the sample.

This material consisted of peripheral blood, taken in a trial of Ad26.COV2.S vaccine versus placebo. This clonotype was sampled from a person aged 18-60 years who received the Ad26.COV2.S COVID-19 vaccine or a placebo. The rearrangement combines TRBV7-2 with TRBJ2-5; the D gene remains uncertain. The CDR3 reads as follows: CASSRYQETQYF. The DNA sequence follows: TGTGCCAGCAGCCGGTACCAAGAGACCCAGTACTTC.